This T cell receptor (beta chain) originates from a study of T cell responses to AZD1222 COVID-19 vaccine. Study results and limitations: Unmutated variant regions reportedly attract nearly half of all spike-specific TCRs. In a largely white British group with more females than males, clonal diversity was possibly underestimated.

This CDR3 region has 15 residues. V lost 2 bases and J lost 4; bases outside the gene matches: 4. Germline CDR1 is MGHDK and CDR2 is SYGVNS. For this clone: Its antigen is currently unknown.

TCRdb's table, derived via immunoSEQ multiplex PCR, lists solely in-frame clones and lacks some. The sample shows some 150,000 clones, roughly 92% of them seen only once. Sequences were derived from peripheral blood, sampled on day 0 of AZD1222 vaccination. The clonotype comes from an adult in good health. The genes are TRBV25-1 and TRBJ2-5; 10 bases match TRBD2. The CDR3 spells CASSEELAGTETQYF. In DNA, the CDR3 is TGTGCCAGCAGTGAAGAACTAGCGGGAACAGAGACCCAGTACTTC.